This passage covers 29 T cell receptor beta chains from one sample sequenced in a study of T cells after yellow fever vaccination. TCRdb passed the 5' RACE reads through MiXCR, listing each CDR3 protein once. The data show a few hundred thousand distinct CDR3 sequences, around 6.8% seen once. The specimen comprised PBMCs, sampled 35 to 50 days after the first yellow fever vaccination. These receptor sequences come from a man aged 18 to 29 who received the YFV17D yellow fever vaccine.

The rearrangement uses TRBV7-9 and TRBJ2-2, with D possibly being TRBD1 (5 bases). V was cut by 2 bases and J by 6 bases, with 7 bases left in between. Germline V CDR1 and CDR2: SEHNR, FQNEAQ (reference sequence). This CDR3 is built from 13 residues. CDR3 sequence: CASSLPRAGELFF. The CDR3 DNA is TGTGCCAGCAGCTTACCCAGGGCCGGGGAGCTGTTTTTT.

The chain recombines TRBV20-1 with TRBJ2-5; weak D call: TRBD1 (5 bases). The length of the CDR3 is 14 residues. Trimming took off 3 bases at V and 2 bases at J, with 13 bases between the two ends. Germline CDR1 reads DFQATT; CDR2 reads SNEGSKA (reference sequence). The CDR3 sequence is CSARRRAEQETQYF. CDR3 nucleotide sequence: TGCAGTGCTAGGCGCAGGGCCGAACAAGAGACCCAGTACTTC.

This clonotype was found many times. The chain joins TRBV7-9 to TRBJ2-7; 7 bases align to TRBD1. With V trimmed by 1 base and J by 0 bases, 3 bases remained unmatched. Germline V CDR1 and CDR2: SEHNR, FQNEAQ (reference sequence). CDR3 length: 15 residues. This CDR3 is CASSLEGDSSYEQYV. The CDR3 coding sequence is TGTGCCAGCAGCTTAGAAGGGGACAGCTCCTACGAGCAGTACGTC.

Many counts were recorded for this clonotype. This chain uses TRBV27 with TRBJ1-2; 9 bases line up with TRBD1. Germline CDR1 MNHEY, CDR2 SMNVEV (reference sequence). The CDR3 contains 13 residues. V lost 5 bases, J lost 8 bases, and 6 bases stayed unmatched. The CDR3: CASSPGTGNGYTF. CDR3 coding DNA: TGTGCCAGCAGTCCGGGGACAGGGAACGGCTACACCTTC.

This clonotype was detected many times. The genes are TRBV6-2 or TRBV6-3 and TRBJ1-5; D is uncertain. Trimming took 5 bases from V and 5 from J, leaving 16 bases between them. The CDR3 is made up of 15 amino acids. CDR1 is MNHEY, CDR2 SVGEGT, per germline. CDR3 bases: TGTGCCAGCAGTACAAGCGCGGGGTCTTATCAGCCCCAGCATTTT. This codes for CASSTSAGSYQPQHF.

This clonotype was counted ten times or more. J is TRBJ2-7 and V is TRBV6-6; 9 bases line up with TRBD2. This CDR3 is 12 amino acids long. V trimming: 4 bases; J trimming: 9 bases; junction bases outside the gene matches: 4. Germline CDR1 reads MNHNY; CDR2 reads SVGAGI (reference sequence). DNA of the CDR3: TGTGCCAGCAGTTTAGCGGGGGCCGTGCAGTACGTC. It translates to CASSLAGAVQYV.

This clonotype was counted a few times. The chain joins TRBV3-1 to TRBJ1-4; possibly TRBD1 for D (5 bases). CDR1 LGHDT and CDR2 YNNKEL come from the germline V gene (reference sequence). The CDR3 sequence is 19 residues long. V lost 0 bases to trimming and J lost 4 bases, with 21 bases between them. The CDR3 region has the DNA TGTGCCAGCAGCCAAGATTGGGTTCAGGGAGGCCCCCTTAATGAAAAACTGTTTTTT. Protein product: CASSQDWVQGGPLNEKLFF.

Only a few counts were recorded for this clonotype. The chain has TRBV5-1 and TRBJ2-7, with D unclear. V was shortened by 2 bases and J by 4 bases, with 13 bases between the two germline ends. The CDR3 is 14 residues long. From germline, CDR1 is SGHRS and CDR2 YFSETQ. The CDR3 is CASSFKADWYEQYF. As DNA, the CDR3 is TGCGCCAGCAGCTTTAAGGCCGATTGGTACGAGCAGTACTTC. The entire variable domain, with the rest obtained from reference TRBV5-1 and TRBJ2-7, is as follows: KAGVTQTPRYLIKTRGQQVTLSCSPISGHRSVSWYQQTPGQGLQFLFEYFSETQRNKGNFPGRFSGRQFSNSRSEMNVSTLELGDSALYLCASSFKADWYEQYFGPGTRLTVT.

CDR3 sequence (DNA): TGTGCCAGCAGTTACTCGGTCGGAGCCGGTGGCGATGAGCAGTTCTTC. Its protein product is CASSYSVGAGGDEQFF. V and J are TRBV6-5 and TRBJ2-1; D ambiguous. The CDR3 runs 16 residues. Germline-derived CDR1 and CDR2 are MNHEY and SVGAGI. V was pared by 0 bases and J by 8 bases, with 17 bases between.

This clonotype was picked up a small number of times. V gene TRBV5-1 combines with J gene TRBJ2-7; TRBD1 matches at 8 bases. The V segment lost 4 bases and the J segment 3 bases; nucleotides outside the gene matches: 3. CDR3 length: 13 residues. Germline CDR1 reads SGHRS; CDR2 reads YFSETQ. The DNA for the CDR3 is TGCGCCAGCAGCATCGGGACAGGCTACGAGCAGTACTTC. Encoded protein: CASSIGTGYEQYF.

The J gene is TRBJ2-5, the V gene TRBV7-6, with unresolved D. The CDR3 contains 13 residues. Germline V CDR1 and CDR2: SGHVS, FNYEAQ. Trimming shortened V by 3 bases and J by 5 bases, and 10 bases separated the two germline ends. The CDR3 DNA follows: TGTGCCAGCAGCTTCCTTCCGAGTGAGACCCAGTACTTC. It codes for CASSFLPSETQYF.

CDR3 sequence (DNA): TGCGCCAGCAGCCAAGAGGTTAGCGGGGGGTTAACCTCCTACGAGCAGTACTTC. As protein: CASSQEVSGGLTSYEQYF. The chain links TRBV4-3 to TRBJ2-7, with TRBD2 matching over 10 bases. Germline V gives CDR1 LGHNA, CDR2 YSLEER. The length of the CDR3 is 18 residues. Trimming at V came to 0 bases and at J to 0 bases, leaving 8 bases not matched to a gene.

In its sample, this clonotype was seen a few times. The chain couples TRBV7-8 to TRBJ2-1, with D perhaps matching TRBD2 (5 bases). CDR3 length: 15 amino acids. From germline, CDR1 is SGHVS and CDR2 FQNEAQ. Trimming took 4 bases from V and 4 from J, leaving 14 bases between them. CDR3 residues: CASSSYRGTYNEQFF. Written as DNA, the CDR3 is TGTGCCAGCAGCTCCTATCGGGGTACATACAATGAGCAGTTCTTC.

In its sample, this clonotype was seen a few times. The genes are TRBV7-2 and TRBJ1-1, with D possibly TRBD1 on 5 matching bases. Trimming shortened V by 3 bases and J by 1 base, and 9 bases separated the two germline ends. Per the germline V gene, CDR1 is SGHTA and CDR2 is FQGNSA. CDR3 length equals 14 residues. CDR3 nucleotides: TGTGCCAGCAGCTTCCCAGGGTGGAACACTGAAGCTTTCTTT. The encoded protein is CASSFPGWNTEAFF.

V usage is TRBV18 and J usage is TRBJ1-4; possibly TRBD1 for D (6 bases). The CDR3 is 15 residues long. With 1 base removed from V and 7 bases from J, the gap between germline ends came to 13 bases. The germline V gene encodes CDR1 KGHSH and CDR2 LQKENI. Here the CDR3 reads CASSPLGGTLEKLFF. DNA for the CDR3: TGTGCCAGCTCACCACTAGGGGGGACGCTTGAAAAACTGTTTTTT.

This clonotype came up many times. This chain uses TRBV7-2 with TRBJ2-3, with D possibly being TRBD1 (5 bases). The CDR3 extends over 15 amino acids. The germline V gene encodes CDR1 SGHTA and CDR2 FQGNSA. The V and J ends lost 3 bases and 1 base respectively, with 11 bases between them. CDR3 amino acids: CASSFPLTGTDTQYF. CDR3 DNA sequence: TGTGCCAGCAGCTTCCCCTTGACAGGCACAGATACGCAGTATTTT.

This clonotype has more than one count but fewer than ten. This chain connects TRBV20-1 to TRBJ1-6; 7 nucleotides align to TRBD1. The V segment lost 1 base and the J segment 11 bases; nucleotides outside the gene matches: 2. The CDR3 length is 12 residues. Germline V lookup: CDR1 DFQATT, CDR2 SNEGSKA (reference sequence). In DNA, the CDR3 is TGCAGTGCTAGAGCCACAGGGGCACCCCTCCACTTT. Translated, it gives CSARATGAPLHF.

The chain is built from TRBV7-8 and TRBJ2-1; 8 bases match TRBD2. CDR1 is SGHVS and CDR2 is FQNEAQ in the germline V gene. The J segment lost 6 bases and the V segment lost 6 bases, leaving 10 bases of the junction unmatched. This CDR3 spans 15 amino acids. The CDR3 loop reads CASRRAGVQANEQFF. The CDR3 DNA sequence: TGTGCCAGCAGGCGAGCGGGGGTCCAGGCCAATGAGCAGTTCTTC.

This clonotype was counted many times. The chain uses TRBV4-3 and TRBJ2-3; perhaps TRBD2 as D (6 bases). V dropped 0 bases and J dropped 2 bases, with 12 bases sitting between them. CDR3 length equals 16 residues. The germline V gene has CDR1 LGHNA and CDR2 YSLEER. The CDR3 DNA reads TGCGCCAGCAGCCAAGATAGCGGTTCCTACACAGATACGCAGTATTTT. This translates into CASSQDSGSYTDTQYF.

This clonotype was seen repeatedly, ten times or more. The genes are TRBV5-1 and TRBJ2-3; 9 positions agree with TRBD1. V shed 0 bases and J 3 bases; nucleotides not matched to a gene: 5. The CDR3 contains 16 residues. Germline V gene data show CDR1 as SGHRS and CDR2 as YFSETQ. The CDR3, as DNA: TGCGCCAGCAGCTTGGCCGCGACAGGGGGAACAGATACGCAGTATTTT. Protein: CASSLAATGGTDTQYF.

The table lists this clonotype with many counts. CDR3 residues: CASSLVNSSYEQYV. The CDR3 DNA sequence: TGTGCCAGCAGCTTGGTCAACAGCTCCTACGAGCAGTACGTC. The chain uses TRBV5-8 and TRBJ2-7; D is unclear. Trimming cost V 0 bases and J 0 bases, with 7 bases left between them. The germline V gene has CDR1 SGHTS and CDR2 YDEGEE. The CDR3 spans 14 residues.

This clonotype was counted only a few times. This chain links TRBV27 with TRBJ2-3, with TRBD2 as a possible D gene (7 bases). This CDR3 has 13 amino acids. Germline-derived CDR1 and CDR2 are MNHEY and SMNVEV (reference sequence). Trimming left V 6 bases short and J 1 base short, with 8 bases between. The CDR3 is CASSGGRTDTQYF. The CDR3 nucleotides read TGTGCCAGCAGCGGGGGGCGCACAGATACGCAGTATTTT.

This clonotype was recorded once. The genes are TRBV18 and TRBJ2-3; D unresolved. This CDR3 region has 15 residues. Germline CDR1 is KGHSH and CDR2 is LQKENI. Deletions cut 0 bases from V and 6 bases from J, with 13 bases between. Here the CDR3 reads CASSPPSVGSDTQYF. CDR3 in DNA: TGTGCCAGCTCACCACCGTCGGTAGGGTCCGATACGCAGTATTTT.

CDR3 sequence reads: CASSLFGAHNEKLFF. CDR3 in DNA: TGCGCCAGCAGCTTGTTCGGGGCCCATAATGAAAAACTGTTTTTT. The chain carries TRBV5-1 and TRBJ1-4, with D possibly matching TRBD1 (5 bases). Germline loops: CDR1 SGHRS, CDR2 YFSETQ. This CDR3 spans 15 amino acids. Trimming left V 1 base short and J 4 bases short, with 11 bases between.

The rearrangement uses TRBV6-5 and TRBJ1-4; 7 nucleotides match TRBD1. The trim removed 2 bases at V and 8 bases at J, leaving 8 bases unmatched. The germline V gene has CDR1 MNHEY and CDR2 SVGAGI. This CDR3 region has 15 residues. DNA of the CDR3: TGTGCCAGCAGTTACAGGGGGCGGACTGAAGAAAAACTGTTTTTT. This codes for CASSYRGRTEEKLFF.

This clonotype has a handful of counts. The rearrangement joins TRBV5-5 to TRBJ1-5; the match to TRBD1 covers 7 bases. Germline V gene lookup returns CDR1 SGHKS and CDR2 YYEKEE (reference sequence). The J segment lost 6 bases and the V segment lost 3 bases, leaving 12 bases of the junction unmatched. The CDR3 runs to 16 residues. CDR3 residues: CASSWGSGGIGQPQHF. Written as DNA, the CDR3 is TGTGCCAGCAGCTGGGGCTCAGGGGGGATTGGTCAGCCCCAGCATTTT.

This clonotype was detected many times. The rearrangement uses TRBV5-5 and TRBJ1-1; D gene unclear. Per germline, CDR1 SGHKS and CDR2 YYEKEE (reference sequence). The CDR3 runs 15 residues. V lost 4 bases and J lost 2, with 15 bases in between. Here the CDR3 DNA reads TGTGCCAGCAGCCTTGTTGGGCTGCCTAACACTGAAGCTTTCTTT. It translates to CASSLVGLPNTEAFF.

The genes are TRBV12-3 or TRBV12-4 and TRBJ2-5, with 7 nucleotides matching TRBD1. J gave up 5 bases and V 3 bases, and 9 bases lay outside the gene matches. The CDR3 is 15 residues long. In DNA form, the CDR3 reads TGTGCCAGCAGTTTGGAAACAGGGGCCGGGGAGACCCAGTACTTC. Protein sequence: CASSLETGAGETQYF.

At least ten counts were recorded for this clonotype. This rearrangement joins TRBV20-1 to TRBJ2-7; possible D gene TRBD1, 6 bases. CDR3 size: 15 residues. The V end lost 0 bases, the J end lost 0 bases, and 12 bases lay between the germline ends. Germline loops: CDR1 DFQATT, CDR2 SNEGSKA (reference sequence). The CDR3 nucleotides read TGCAGTGCTAGAGATCGGGACACCCCCTCCTACGAGCAGTACTTC. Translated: CSARDRDTPSYEQYF.